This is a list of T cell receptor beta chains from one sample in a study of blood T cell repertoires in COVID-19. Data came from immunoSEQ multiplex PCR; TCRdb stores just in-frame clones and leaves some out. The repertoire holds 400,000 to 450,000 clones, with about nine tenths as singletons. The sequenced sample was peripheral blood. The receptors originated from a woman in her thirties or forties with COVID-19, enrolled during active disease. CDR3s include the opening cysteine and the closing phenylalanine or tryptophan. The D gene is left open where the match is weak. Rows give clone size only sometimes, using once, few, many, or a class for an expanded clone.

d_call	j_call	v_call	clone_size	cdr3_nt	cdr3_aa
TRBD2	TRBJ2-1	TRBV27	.	TGTGCCAGCAGTCCCAGACTAGCGGGGGCACCATACAATGAGCAGTTCTTC	CASSPRLAGAPYNEQFF
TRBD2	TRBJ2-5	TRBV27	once	TGTGCCAGCAGTCGCATTAGCGGGGGGGCCGGTGAGACCCAGTACTTC	CASSRISGGAGETQYF
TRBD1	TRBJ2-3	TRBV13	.	TGTGCCAGCAGCCCGTGGACAGGGATGAGCACAGATACGCAGTATTTT	CASSPWTGMSTDTQYF
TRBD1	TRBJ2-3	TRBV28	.	TGTGCCAGCAGTTTACCGAAGACAGGGGTCCTTCGCACAGATACGCAGTATTTT	CASSLPKTGVLRTDTQYF
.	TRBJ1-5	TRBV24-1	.	TGTGCCACCAGTGACCCACGGGGGTCCAATCAGCCCCAGCATTTT	CATSDPRGSNQPQHF
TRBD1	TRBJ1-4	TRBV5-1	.	TGCGCCAGCAGCTTGCGACAGGGGGCAACTAATGAAAAACTGTTTTTT	CASSLRQGATNEKLFF
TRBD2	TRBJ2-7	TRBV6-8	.	TGTGCCAGCACGGCCCGTAGCGGGGGGGCCCACGAGCAGTACTTC	CASTARSGGAHEQYF
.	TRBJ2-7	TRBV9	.	TGTGCCAGCAGCGTAGCATCCGCGATAGCGGCCCCCTACGAGCAGTACTTC	CASSVASAIAAPYEQYF
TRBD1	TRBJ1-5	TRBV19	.	TGTGCCAGTAGTCCGGACAGGGGGTTAGATCAGCCCCAGCATTTT	CASSPDRGLDQPQHF
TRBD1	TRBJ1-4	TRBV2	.	TGTGCCAGCAGTGGGACAGGGGACGAAAAACTGTTTTTT	CASSGTGDEKLFF
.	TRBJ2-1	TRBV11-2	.	TGTGCCAGCACCCCCATCGTAACGGGACTGGGGGGCAATGAGCAGTTCTTC	CASTPIVTGLGGNEQFF
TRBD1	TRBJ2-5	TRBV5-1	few	TGCGCCAGCAGCTTGTTTACCCTAGGGACAGGGAGTGACCAAGAGACCCAGTACTTC	CASSLFTLGTGSDQETQYF
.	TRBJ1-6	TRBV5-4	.	TGTGCCAGCAGCTTGGCCCCAGGAGCGGAAAATTCACCCCTCCACTTT	CASSLAPGAENSPLHF
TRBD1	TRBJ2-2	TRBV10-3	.	TGTGCCATCACACAGGGGGCTGGCGACACCGGGGAGCTGTTTTTT	CAITQGAGDTGELFF
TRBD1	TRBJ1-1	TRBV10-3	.	TGTGCCATCAGTCCCGGGACAGGGGTAACTGAAGCTTTCTTT	CAISPGTGVTEAFF
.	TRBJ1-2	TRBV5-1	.	TGCGCCAGCAGTCGGGAATTGTCCGACGGCTACACCTTC	CASSRELSDGYTF
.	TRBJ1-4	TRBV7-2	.	TGTGCCAGCAGCTTAGCGGGGGGGAACGCTGTAAAACTGTTTTTT	CASSLAGGNAVKLFF
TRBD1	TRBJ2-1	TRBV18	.	TGTGCCAGCTCACCAAGACAGGGCGGGTCCTACAATGAGCAGTTCTTC	CASSPRQGGSYNEQFF
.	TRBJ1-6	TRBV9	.	TGTGCCAGCAGCGCGAGGGGGAGCTCCTATAATTCACCCCTCCACTTT	CASSARGSSYNSPLHF
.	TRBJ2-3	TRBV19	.	TGTGCCAGTAGTATAGATCGGGGATACGGCACAGATACGCAGTATTTT	CASSIDRGYGTDTQYF
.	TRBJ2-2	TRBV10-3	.	TGTGCCATCAAAGGCAGGGCGGACACCGGGGAGCTGTTTTTT	CAIKGRADTGELFF
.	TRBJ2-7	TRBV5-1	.	TGCGCCAGCAGTTCGGGACACCAATTAACCTACGAGCAGTACTTC	CASSSGHQLTYEQYF
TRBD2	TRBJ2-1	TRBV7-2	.	TGTGCCAGCAGCTCACAGCGGGGTCAGTACAATGAGCAGTTCTTC	CASSSQRGQYNEQFF
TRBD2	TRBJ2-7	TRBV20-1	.	TGCAGTGCTAGTCAGCGGGGGCTATACGAGCAGTACTTC	CSASQRGLYEQYF
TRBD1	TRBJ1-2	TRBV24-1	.	TGTGCCACCAGTGATCGGGACAGGGTAGGAGGCTACACCTTC	CATSDRDRVGGYTF
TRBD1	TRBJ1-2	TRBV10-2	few	TGCGCCAGCAGTCAGGGGGGAGGAGATGGCTACACCTTC	CASSQGGGDGYTF
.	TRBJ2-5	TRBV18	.	TGTGCCAGCTCACCCTCCAGGGGCCCTCAAGAGACCCAGTACTTC	CASSPSRGPQETQYF
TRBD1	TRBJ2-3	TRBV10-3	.	TGTGCCATCAGTGTCGGACAGGGGGCGGAAGATACGCAGTATTTT	CAISVGQGAEDTQYF